This TCR beta chain stems from a study of blood T cell repertoires in COVID-19. Turning to the study itself: PBMCs, B-cell-depleted T cells, or T cells provided the cDNA or gDNA that made up the material.

Per the study methods: It was from reference gene primer amplification that nucleated cell counts were estimated. The data were produced by immunoSEQ multiplex PCR, yet TCRdb's version contains in-frame clones alone and is incomplete. V and J calls and clone size come straight from that table; D and trimming were deduced from the DNA. This sample has around 260,000 clones, with 80% to 95% found just once. Which cohort a participant joined came from the clinical history participants gave. Donors of Cohort 3 who recovered were those that had two negative PCRs, clearance, or symptom resolution. V lost 2 bases and J lost 1; bases outside the gene matches: 5. The CDR3 is 16 amino acids. Germline assignment: CDR1 KGHSH and CDR2 LQKENI.

Material: PBMCs or T cells enriched from blood (not recorded which). The clonotype was recovered from a woman aged 25 to 45 who had recovered from COVID-19. The rearrangement joins TRBV18 to TRBJ1-1; 9 bases fit TRBD1. CDR3 DNA sequence: TGTGCCAGCTCACCATTACAGGGGGCCTCGAACACTGAAGCTTTCTTT. Its protein product is CASSPLQGASNTEAFF.